A selection of T cell receptor beta chains follows, all from one sample in a study of blood T cell repertoires in COVID-19. TCRdb's copy holds only in-frame clones and misses some; the assay was immunoSEQ multiplex PCR. Among a few hundred thousand clones listed, 88% were seen once. Sequenced material: peripheral blood. The receptors originated from a woman aged 25-40 years with COVID-19, enrolled during active disease. Each CDR3 is given with its conserved first and last residue. The D gene is left open where the match is weak. A row's size may be missing; if present it is once, few, many or a size class.

J gene: TRBJ1-2
clone size: NA
D gene: NA
V gene: TRBV28
CDR3 DNA: TGTGCCAGCAGTACCAGCTATGGCTACACCTTC
CDR3 protein: CASSTSYGYTF

J gene: TRBJ1-2
clone size: NA
D gene: NA
V gene: TRBV6-6
CDR3 DNA: TGTGCCAGCAGCTACTTGGACACTAACTATGGCTACACCTTC
CDR3 protein: CASSYLDTNYGYTF

J gene: TRBJ1-2
clone size: NA
D gene: TRBD1
V gene: TRBV20-1
CDR3 DNA: TGCAGTGCCTTGACAGGGGTAGGCTACACCTTC
CDR3 protein: CSALTGVGYTF

J gene: TRBJ2-7
clone size: NA
D gene: TRBD1
V gene: TRBV12-5
CDR3 DNA: TGTGCTAGTGGTCCCGGACAGGGGATGAACGAGCAGTACTTC
CDR3 protein: CASGPGQGMNEQYF

J gene: TRBJ2-3
clone size: NA
D gene: NA
V gene: TRBV5-1
CDR3 DNA: TGCGCCAGCAGCTTGGCCTCTAGCACAGATACGCAGTATTTT
CDR3 protein: CASSLASSTDTQYF

J gene: TRBJ1-1
clone size: once
D gene: NA
V gene: TRBV5-1
CDR3 DNA: TGCGCCAGCAGACACCTCTATGGGGGAGGGGGAACTGAAGCTTTCTTT
CDR3 protein: CASRHLYGGGGTEAFF

J gene: TRBJ1-2
clone size: NA
D gene: NA
V gene: TRBV6-5
CDR3 DNA: TGTGCCAGCAGCCCCACCAGGGGTAACTATGGCTACACCTTC
CDR3 protein: CASSPTRGNYGYTF

J gene: TRBJ1-5
clone size: NA
D gene: NA
V gene: TRBV28
CDR3 DNA: TGTGCCAGCAGTTTGTATCAGTTGGGGGCCGATCAGCCCCAGCATTTT
CDR3 protein: CASSLYQLGADQPQHF

J gene: TRBJ1-4
clone size: NA
D gene: NA
V gene: TRBV15
CDR3 DNA: TGTGCCACCAGCAGGGCAAATGGGGATACAGGTGAAAAACTGTTTTTT
CDR3 protein: CATSRANGDTGEKLFF

J gene: TRBJ2-4
clone size: NA
D gene: TRBD1
V gene: TRBV15
CDR3 DNA: TGTGCCACCAGCAGGGACAGGGGAACGAGCATTCAGTACTTC
CDR3 protein: CATSRDRGTSIQYF

J gene: TRBJ1-1
clone size: once
D gene: NA
V gene: TRBV15
CDR3 DNA: TGTGCCACCAGTCGTAGGCGGGGCATGAACACTGAAGCTTTCTTT
CDR3 protein: CATSRRRGMNTEAFF

J gene: TRBJ2-3
clone size: NA
D gene: TRBD2
V gene: TRBV3-1/TRBV3-2
CDR3 DNA: TGTGCCAGCAGCCACGTGACTAGCGGGGGGAAATGTAGCACAGATACGCAGTATTTT
CDR3 protein: CASSHVTSGGKCSTDTQYF

J gene: TRBJ1-2
clone size: NA
D gene: TRBD1
V gene: TRBV9
CDR3 DNA: TGTGCCAGCAGCGTAGGAACAGGGGGCAACTATGGCTACACCTTC
CDR3 protein: CASSVGTGGNYGYTF

J gene: TRBJ2-7
clone size: NA
D gene: NA
V gene: TRBV5-5
CDR3 DNA: TGTGCCAGCAGCCCTGGGGGGGGACAGGTATCCTACGAGCAGTACTTC
CDR3 protein: CASSPGGGQVSYEQYF

J gene: TRBJ2-7
clone size: NA
D gene: NA
V gene: TRBV13
CDR3 DNA: TGTGCCAGCAGCCGTGGACAACTTTACGAGCAGTACTTC
CDR3 protein: CASSRGQLYEQYF

J gene: TRBJ2-7
clone size: NA
D gene: NA
V gene: TRBV29-1
CDR3 DNA: TGCAGCGTTGAAGGGTCAGCCTACGAGCAGTACTTC
CDR3 protein: CSVEGSAYEQYF

J gene: TRBJ1-5
clone size: NA
D gene: TRBD1
V gene: TRBV7-2
CDR3 DNA: TGTGCCAGCAGCTCAGGGGGACAGCACAATCAGCCCCAGCATTTT
CDR3 protein: CASSSGGQHNQPQHF

J gene: TRBJ1-2
clone size: once
D gene: TRBD1
V gene: TRBV19
CDR3 DNA: TGTGCCAGTAGTCCGGGACAGGGAAACTATGGCTACACCTTC
CDR3 protein: CASSPGQGNYGYTF

J gene: TRBJ1-2
clone size: NA
D gene: TRBD1
V gene: TRBV28
CDR3 DNA: TGTGCCAGCAGTTTGTTCTGGACAGGGGAGATCAACTATGGCTACACCTTC
CDR3 protein: CASSLFWTGEINYGYTF

J gene: TRBJ1-1
clone size: NA
D gene: NA
V gene: TRBV18
CDR3 DNA: TGTGCCAGCTCACCGGTTCTTGGGGGAGGTTTTATCACTGAAGCTTTCTTT
CDR3 protein: CASSPVLGGGFITEAFF

J gene: TRBJ1-2
clone size: NA
D gene: NA
V gene: TRBV7-2
CDR3 DNA: TGTGCCAGCAGCTTGGACAGCTCAAACTATGGCTACACCTTC
CDR3 protein: CASSLDSSNYGYTF

J gene: TRBJ1-1
clone size: NA
D gene: NA
V gene: TRBV25-1
CDR3 DNA: TGTGCCAGCAGTGAAAGGCGGATGAACACTGAAGCTTTCTTT
CDR3 protein: CASSERRMNTEAFF

J gene: TRBJ1-5
clone size: NA
D gene: NA
V gene: TRBV12-3/TRBV12-4
CDR3 DNA: TGTGCCAGCAGTCGACAGTCCCGTCAGCCCCAGCATTTT
CDR3 protein: CASSRQSRQPQHF

J gene: TRBJ1-6
clone size: NA
D gene: TRBD1
V gene: TRBV10-2
CDR3 DNA: TGCGCCAGCAGTGTCCCAGGACAGGAGGATAATTCACCCCTCCACTTT
CDR3 protein: CASSVPGQEDNSPLHF

J gene: TRBJ1-6
clone size: NA
D gene: TRBD1
V gene: TRBV28
CDR3 DNA: TGTGCCAGCAGTTCAACAGGGGGATTACGATCACCCCTCCACTTT
CDR3 protein: CASSSTGGLRSPLHF

J gene: TRBJ1-1
clone size: NA
D gene: TRBD1
V gene: TRBV11-2
CDR3 DNA: TGTGCCAGCAGCTTAGGTCCAGGGGGCCCTGAAGCTTTCTTT
CDR3 protein: CASSLGPGGPEAFF

J gene: TRBJ1-1
clone size: NA
D gene: NA
V gene: TRBV18
CDR3 DNA: TGTGCCAGCTCTACACAGGGAGGGACTGAAGCTTTCTTT
CDR3 protein: CASSTQGGTEAFF

J gene: TRBJ1-1
clone size: NA
D gene: TRBD1
V gene: TRBV7-6
CDR3 DNA: TGTGCCAGCAGCTCCGGGACAGAGATGAACACTGAAGCTTTCTTT
CDR3 protein: CASSSGTEMNTEAFF

J gene: TRBJ2-3
clone size: NA
D gene: TRBD2
V gene: TRBV5-4
CDR3 DNA: TGTGCCAGCAGCTTAGCGGGGAGCACAGATACGCAGTATTTT
CDR3 protein: CASSLAGSTDTQYF

J gene: TRBJ1-6
clone size: NA
D gene: NA
V gene: TRBV3-1/TRBV3-2
CDR3 DNA: TGTGCCAGCAGCCAAGGGGCTTCACCCCTCCACTTT
CDR3 protein: CASSQGASPLHF

J gene: TRBJ1-1
clone size: NA
D gene: NA
V gene: TRBV2
CDR3 DNA: TGTGCCAGCAGTGAACTCTCAGGGGAGGCTTTCTTT
CDR3 protein: CASSELSGEAFF

J gene: TRBJ2-2
clone size: NA
D gene: TRBD2
V gene: TRBV29-1
CDR3 DNA: TGCAGCGTTGCGGGACTAGCGGGGGCGAACACCGGGGAGCTGTTTTTT
CDR3 protein: CSVAGLAGANTGELFF

J gene: TRBJ1-2
clone size: once
D gene: TRBD1
V gene: TRBV7-9
CDR3 DNA: TGTGCCAGCAGTCCTACAGGGGCCTATGGCTACACCTTC
CDR3 protein: CASSPTGAYGYTF

J gene: TRBJ1-5
clone size: NA
D gene: NA
V gene: TRBV6-5
CDR3 DNA: TGTGCCAGCGTCTCCTTTGGGGGAGGACAGCCCCAGCATTTT
CDR3 protein: CASVSFGGGQPQHF

J gene: TRBJ1-1
clone size: once
D gene: NA
V gene: TRBV19
CDR3 DNA: TGTGCCAGAGCTTACCCTAGGCGACCCGAGGAGACTGAAGCTTTCTTT
CDR3 protein: CARAYPRRPEETEAFF

J gene: TRBJ2-3
clone size: NA
D gene: NA
V gene: TRBV12-3/TRBV12-4
CDR3 DNA: TGTGCCAGCAGGGGGGGGCCAGATACGCAGTATTTT
CDR3 protein: CASRGGPDTQYF

J gene: TRBJ1-1
clone size: NA
D gene: TRBD1
V gene: TRBV15
CDR3 DNA: TGTGCCACCAGCAGAGCGGGCAGGGGGCCCCTATCGCACACTGAAGCTTTCTTT
CDR3 protein: CATSRAGRGPLSHTEAFF

J gene: TRBJ1-4
clone size: NA
D gene: NA
V gene: TRBV2
CDR3 DNA: TGTGCCAGCAAAGAAGCGACACAGAATGAAAAACTGTTTTTT
CDR3 protein: CASKEATQNEKLFF

J gene: TRBJ2-3
clone size: NA
D gene: NA
V gene: TRBV6-5
CDR3 DNA: TGTGCCAGCAGTCCCAAGGACTTCGACAAGCAGTATTTT
CDR3 protein: CASSPKDFDKQYF

J gene: TRBJ1-2
clone size: NA
D gene: NA
V gene: TRBV2
CDR3 DNA: TGTGCCAGCAGTGTTGTCCAAGCTACCTCCCGCCGTTCCCCTAACTATGGCTACACCTTC
CDR3 protein: CASSVVQATSRRSPNYGYTF

J gene: TRBJ2-1
clone size: NA
D gene: NA
V gene: TRBV7-9
CDR3 DNA: TGTGCCAGCAGCTCCAGCGTCTTC
CDR3 protein: CASSSSVF

J gene: TRBJ1-4
clone size: once
D gene: TRBD1
V gene: TRBV4-1
CDR3 DNA: TGCGCCAGCAGCCCCGGGGACAGGGGACGGGCTAATGAAAAACTGTTTTTT
CDR3 protein: CASSPGDRGRANEKLFF

J gene: TRBJ2-5
clone size: NA
D gene: NA
V gene: TRBV7-6
CDR3 DNA: TGTGCCAGCAGCTTACTTTTAAAGACCCAGTACTTC
CDR3 protein: CASSLLLKTQYF

J gene: TRBJ1-1
clone size: NA
D gene: NA
V gene: TRBV10-1
CDR3 DNA: TGCGCCAGCAGTGAGTCGGCCAGGGGAGCTTTCTTT
CDR3 protein: CASSESARGAFF

J gene: TRBJ1-1
clone size: NA
D gene: TRBD1
V gene: TRBV18
CDR3 DNA: TGTGCCAGCTCATCTGGGACAGGCGGTGAAGCTTTCTTT
CDR3 protein: CASSSGTGGEAFF

J gene: TRBJ2-1
clone size: NA
D gene: NA
V gene: TRBV7-2
CDR3 DNA: TGTGCCAGCAGCTTAGTGGCGGACAGAGAGCAGTTCTTC
CDR3 protein: CASSLVADREQFF

J gene: TRBJ1-6
clone size: NA
D gene: TRBD1
V gene: TRBV2
CDR3 DNA: TGTGCCAGCACCCCGCTGGACTTACGGGACAGCGCCATCTCCTATAATTCACCCCTCCACTTT
CDR3 protein: CASTPLDLRDSAISYNSPLHF

J gene: TRBJ1-1
clone size: NA
D gene: TRBD1
V gene: TRBV7-6
CDR3 DNA: TGTGCCAGCAGCCCCCGGACAGGGGGCGAGGTGACCACTGAAGCTTTCTTT
CDR3 protein: CASSPRTGGEVTTEAFF